One and the same sample provided the 25 T cell receptor beta chains below, sequenced in a study of T-cell reconstitution after alpha-beta-depleted transplantation in children. Unique molecular identifiers featured in how the TCRbeta library was prepared. MiXCR was run by TCRdb on the PCR reads, yielding one entry per CDR3 protein. The sample includes under 60,000 distinct CDR3 sequences, approximately 6% seen only once; the top ten take 30%. Material: PBMCs, mostly from graft donor cells, obtained 60 days after TCRalphabeta/CD19-depleted stem cell transplant. The receptors derive from a female patient younger than 10 who had a stem cell transplant for aplastic anemia, so the T cells may come from the graft donor.

There are many counts of this clonotype. The chain has TRBV7-2 and TRBJ2-7; D is uncertain. V was shortened by 5 bases and J by 2 bases, with 13 bases between the two germline ends. The CDR3 is made up of 14 amino acids. Germline-derived CDR1 and CDR2 are SGHTA and FQGNSA. Written as DNA, the CDR3 is TGTGCCAGCAGCCAAGGGTCAAGTGCCTACGAGCAGTACTTC. Translated: CASSQGSSAYEQYF.

Judged by abundance, this clonotype is medium-sized (0.01 to 0.1%). V usage is TRBV20-1 and J usage is TRBJ2-1, with 16 bases aligning to TRBD2. V lost 3 bases to trimming and J lost 8 bases; unmatched junction nucleotides: 10. This CDR3 has 17 amino acids. Germline V lookup: CDR1 DFQATT, CDR2 SNEGSKA (reference sequence). The DNA of the CDR3 is TGCAGTGCTAGTGCCCCGGGGACTAGCGGGAGGGCCGATGAGCAGTTCTTC. Translation gives CSASAPGTSGRADEQFF.

This clonotype occurred many times. This chain connects TRBV4-1 to TRBJ2-3; D might be TRBD1 or TRBD2, each matching 5 bases. Germline lookup yields CDR1 MGHRA and CDR2 YSYEKL. This CDR3 spans 13 amino acids. V lost 1 base and J lost 5, with 7 bases in between. CDR3 sequence reads: CASSQAGRDTQYF. CDR3 coding DNA: TGCGCCAGCAGCCAAGCAGGGAGAGATACGCAGTATTTT.

This clonotype was picked up many times. The chain is built from TRBV2 and TRBJ2-7; D gene uncertain. V lost 7 bases and J lost 5, with 9 bases in between. Per the germline V gene, CDR1 is SNHLY and CDR2 is FYNNEI. CDR3 length: 11 residues. This CDR3 reads CASTNNDEQYF. As DNA, the CDR3 is TGTGCCAGCACTAATAACGACGAGCAGTACTTC.

This clonotype was found many times. The chain couples TRBV12-3 or TRBV12-4 to TRBJ1-1; D remains ambiguous. CDR3 length equals 13 residues. Deletions cut 1 base from V and 0 bases from J, with 3 bases between. The CDR3 reads CASSLGLNTEAFF. DNA for the CDR3: TGTGCCAGCAGTTTAGGGTTGAACACTGAAGCTTTCTTT.

This clonotype was picked up many times. The chain is built from TRBV12-3 or TRBV12-4 and TRBJ1-6; the D gene is possibly TRBD1 (5 bases). V dropped 4 bases and J dropped 7 bases, with 17 bases sitting between them. The CDR3 loop spans 16 amino acids. CDR3 amino acids: CASSSGDAPLNSPLHF. Here the CDR3 DNA reads TGTGCCAGCAGTTCGGGGGACGCGCCTTTGAATTCACCCCTCCACTTT.

The V call is TRBV11-2, the J call TRBJ2-5; TRBD2 is a possible D gene (6 bases). V was clipped by 1 base and J by 3 bases, with 15 bases between them. The CDR3 spans 16 residues. The V gene's germline CDR1 is SGHAT and CDR2 FQNNGV. The CDR3 region is CASSLGPGWEEETQYF. The CDR3 bases are TGTGCCAGCAGCTTAGGTCCTGGGTGGGAGGAAGAGACCCAGTACTTC.

In its sample, this clonotype was seen many times. The chain combines TRBV27 with TRBJ2-3; the D is unclear. V gave up 2 bases and J gave up 4 bases, with 10 bases separating them. CDR3 length equals 14 residues. Germline CDR1 and CDR2: MNHEY and SMNVEV (reference sequence). The CDR3 sequence: CASSLSGRPDTQYF. The CDR3 region has the DNA TGTGCCAGCAGTTTAAGTGGTAGACCAGATACGCAGTATTTT.

In this sample, this clonotype turned up many times. This chain joins TRBV20-1 and TRBJ2-3, with TRBD2 matching 12 bases. J was trimmed by 7 bases and V by 4 bases; bases with no gene match: 6. CDR1 is DFQATT, CDR2 SNEGSKA, per germline (reference sequence). The CDR3 runs 14 residues. The CDR3 is CSATSGLAGNTQYF. The CDR3 nucleotides read TGCAGTGCTACCTCGGGACTAGCGGGCAATACGCAGTATTTT.

There are many counts of this clonotype. The chain is built from TRBV7-9 and TRBJ1-5, with unresolved D. V lost 6 bases to trimming and J lost 7 bases, with 10 bases between them. The CDR3 consists of 12 residues. Germline CDR1 reads SEHNR; CDR2 reads FQNEAQ (reference sequence). The CDR3 protein is CASRSGGQPQHF. CDR3 nucleotides: TGTGCCAGCAGGAGTGGAGGCCAGCCCCAGCATTTT. The variable domain in full, with the rest retrieved from reference TRBV7-9 and TRBJ1-5, is DTGVSQNPRHKITKRGQNVTFRCDPISEHNRLYWYRQTLGQGPEFLTYFQNEAQLEKSRLLSDRFSAERPKGSFSTLEIQRTEQGDSAMYLCASRSGGQPQHFGDGTRLSIL.

This clonotype was observed at least ten times. A junction boundary mismatches the germline segment, possibly from a read error. V usage is TRBV5-4 and J usage is TRBJ1-1; TRBD1 might be the D (5 bases). Germline CDR1 SGHNT, CDR2 YYREEE (reference sequence). The CDR3 is 13 amino acids. DNA for the CDR3: TGTGCCAGCAGCATTGGGACGCGGACTGAAGCCTTCTTT. As protein: CASSIGTRTEAFF.

This clonotype has a count of ten or more. The rearrangement joins TRBV19 to TRBJ2-6, with D possibly matching TRBD1 (5 bases). This CDR3 contains 15 residues. Per the germline V gene, CDR1 is LNHDA and CDR2 is SQIVND (reference sequence). Trimming took off 3 bases at V and 0 bases at J, with 6 bases between the two ends. This CDR3 is CASSMQGSGANVLTF. Here the CDR3 DNA reads TGTGCCAGTAGTATGCAGGGCTCTGGGGCCAACGTCCTGACTTTC.

The table lists this clonotype with a few counts. J is TRBJ2-7 and V is TRBV6-2 or TRBV6-3, with 7 bases aligning to TRBD2. The CDR3 loop spans 14 amino acids. In germline, CDR1 is MNHEY, CDR2 SVGEGT. The J segment lost 2 bases and the V segment lost 6 bases, leaving 7 bases of the junction unmatched. This CDR3 is CASRGRGRTYEQYF. The CDR3 bases are TGTGCCAGCAGGGGGCGGGGGAGAACCTACGAGCAGTACTTC.

This clonotype came up many times. This chain uses TRBV5-1 with TRBJ1-2; D is unclear. The V gene's germline CDR1 is SGHRS and CDR2 YFSETQ. The CDR3 sequence is 13 residues long. Trimming took off 2 bases at V and 6 bases at J, with 11 bases between the two ends. CDR3 loop: CASSLSDRNGYTF. CDR3 nucleotide sequence: TGCGCCAGCAGCTTATCGGACCGCAATGGCTACACCTTC.

V is TRBV28 and J is TRBJ2-6; possibly TRBD1 for D (6 bases). Germline CDR1 reads MDHEN; CDR2 reads SYDVKM. This CDR3 is built from 15 residues. V was trimmed by 6 bases and J by 4 bases, leaving 13 bases between them. CDR3 in DNA: TGTGCCAGCAGGGGCAACAGGGCCGGGGCCAACGTCCTGACTTTC. This encodes CASRGNRAGANVLTF. Combining the CDR3 with reference TRBV28 and TRBJ2-6 gives the whole variable domain DVKVTQSSRYLVKRTGEKVFLECVQDMDHENMFWYRQDPGLGLRLIYFSYDVKMKEKGDIPEGYSVSREKKERFSLILESASTNQTSMYLCASRGNRAGANVLTFGAGSRLTVL.

Many counts were recorded for this clonotype. V and J are TRBV12-3 or TRBV12-4 and TRBJ2-3; 13 bases map to TRBD2. The CDR3 runs 15 residues. Trimming cost V 3 bases and J 5 bases; bases outside gene matches: 2. For the CDR3, the DNA is TGTGCCAGCAGTTTTAGGACTAGCGGGAGAGATACGCAGTATTTT. Translating it yields CASSFRTSGRDTQYF.

This clonotype has more than one count but fewer than ten. The chain has TRBV6-2 or TRBV6-3 and TRBJ2-4, with 7 bases aligning to TRBD1. This CDR3 is 14 amino acids long. CDR1 and CDR2 from the germline V gene are MNHEY and SVGEGT. The ends lost 7 bases at V and 7 bases at J; junction bases unmatched: 10. CDR3 amino acids: CASTQTGKGNIQYF. The CDR3, as DNA: TGTGCCAGCACCCAGACAGGGAAGGGGAACATTCAGTACTTC.

This clonotype was recorded at least ten times. The chain is built from TRBV6-2 or TRBV6-3 and TRBJ2-4, with D perhaps matching TRBD1 or TRBD2 (5 bases each). The CDR3 is 15 amino acids. V shed 2 bases and J shed 2 bases, with 10 bases lying between them. Germline lookup yields CDR1 MNHEY and CDR2 SVGEGT. The CDR3 protein is CASSYGSGPKNIQYF. In nucleotides, the CDR3 is TGTGCCAGCAGTTACGGGTCGGGACCCAAAAACATTCAGTACTTC.

There are many counts of this clonotype. This chain joins TRBV20-1 and TRBJ2-3; 11 bases map to TRBD2. Trimming at V came to 3 bases and at J to 0 bases, leaving 11 bases not matched to a gene. Germline values: CDR1 DFQATT, CDR2 SNEGSKA (reference sequence). The CDR3 is 18 residues long. This CDR3 reads CSARTSGDVFTSTDTQYF. The DNA for the CDR3 is TGCAGTGCTAGGACTAGCGGGGACGTTTTTACTAGCACAGATACGCAGTATTTT.

This clonotype appeared many times. J is TRBJ2-1 and V is TRBV20-1; TRBD2 might be the D (6 bases). V was shortened by 3 bases and J by 4 bases, with 13 bases between the two germline ends. Germline CDR1 and CDR2: DFQATT and SNEGSKA (reference sequence). CDR3 size: 14 residues. The CDR3 sequence: CSASSPSVYNEQFF. Here the CDR3 DNA reads TGCAGTGCTAGTTCCCCTAGCGTATACAATGAGCAGTTCTTC.

This clonotype was seen many times. The V call is TRBV6-5, the J call TRBJ2-7; 7 bases line up with TRBD1. Germline trimming cut 2 bases from V and 4 bases from J; bases unmatched to any gene: 5. Looked up from germline, CDR1 is MNHEY and CDR2 is SVGAGI. The CDR3 has 14 amino acids. The CDR3 spells CASSYRRQGYEQYF. The CDR3 nucleotides read TGTGCCAGCAGTTACCGGAGACAGGGTTACGAGCAGTACTTC.

This clonotype was seen repeatedly, ten times or more. This rearrangement joins TRBV20-1 to TRBJ1-5, with D unresolved. The CDR3 runs 12 residues. CDR1 is DFQATT and CDR2 is SNEGSKA in the germline V gene (reference sequence). V lost 3 bases to trimming and J lost 6 bases, with 9 bases between them. As DNA, the CDR3 is TGCAGTGCTAGGGCTTTAAGTCAGCCCCAGCATTTT. This encodes CSARALSQPQHF.

There are many counts of this clonotype. The chain has TRBV29-1 and TRBJ2-5; 7 bases are a match to TRBD1. V lost 3 bases to trimming and J lost 5 bases; unmatched junction nucleotides: 12. The CDR3 length is 15 residues. The V gene's germline CDR1 is SQVTM and CDR2 ANQGSEA. In DNA form, the CDR3 reads TGCAGCGTTGATAGGACAGGTCCGGCTCGGGAGACCCAGTACTTC. Translated, it gives CSVDRTGPARETQYF.

Many counts were recorded for this clonotype. This sequence joins TRBV29-1 and TRBJ2-1; 10 bases line up with TRBD2. From germline, CDR1 is SQVTM and CDR2 ANQGSEA. Trimming at V came to 2 bases and at J to 6 bases, leaving 13 bases not matched to a gene. The CDR3 spans 17 residues. The CDR3 coding sequence is TGCAGCGTTGAAAGGGGCAGGAGGAGCGGGGGGGCCAATGAGCAGTTCTTC. Translating gives CSVERGRRSGGANEQFF.

This clonotype was recorded at least ten times. The chain uses TRBV4-1 and TRBJ2-1; TRBD1 agrees at 7 bases. Germline-derived CDR1 and CDR2 are MGHRA and YSYEKL. The CDR3 has 16 amino acids. Trimming removed 4 bases from V and 3 bases from J; junction bases left unmatched: 9. The CDR3 protein is CASSPSTGTIYNEQFF. DNA of the CDR3: TGCGCCAGCAGCCCTTCGACAGGGACCATCTACAATGAGCAGTTCTTC.